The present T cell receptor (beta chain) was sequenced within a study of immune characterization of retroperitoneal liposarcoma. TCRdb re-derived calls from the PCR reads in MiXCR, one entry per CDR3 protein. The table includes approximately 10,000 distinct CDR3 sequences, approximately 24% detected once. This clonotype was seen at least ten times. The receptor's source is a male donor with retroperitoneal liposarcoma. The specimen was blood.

CDR3 residues: CASSQYGSGEARNEQFF. CDR3 in DNA: TGCGCCAGCAGCCAATACGGAAGCGGGGAGGCTCGCAATGAGCAGTTCTTC. The J gene is TRBJ2-1, the V gene TRBV4-1, with TRBD2 matching over 7 bases. CDR1 is MGHRA, CDR2 YSYEKL, per germline. The trim removed 2 bases at V and 6 bases at J, leaving 13 bases unmatched. The CDR3 consists of 17 residues.